This T cell receptor (beta chain) is drawn from a study of shared clonotypes between healthy human individuals. Findings of the study overall: Estimated richness values were generally larger in naive subsets than in memory subsets. When naive CD4 clonotypes were compared across a handful of donors, approximately 4.9% were shared.

Trimming removed 4 bases at V and 0 bases at J, with 15 bases between. Germline CDR1 reads SGHAT; CDR2 reads FQNNGV. The CDR3 spans 16 residues. Of note for this clone: No antigen is known for it.

The protocol was immunoSEQ multiplex PCR, while the TCRdb copy is restricted to in-frame clones and leaves out a portion. The sample includes roughly 1,500,000 clones, 95% to 99% of them seen just once. This receptor was identified in a man in his thirties or forties in good health. The genes are TRBV11-2 and TRBJ2-5; tentatively, D is TRBD1 (5 bases). The sequenced sample consisted of naive CD4+ T cells sorted from blood. Subset described: CD45RA+ positively selected. The CDR3 sequence is CASSSLRVKYQETQYF. The CDR3 DNA is TGTGCCAGCAGCTCCCTCAGGGTTAAGTACCAAGAGACCCAGTACTTC.